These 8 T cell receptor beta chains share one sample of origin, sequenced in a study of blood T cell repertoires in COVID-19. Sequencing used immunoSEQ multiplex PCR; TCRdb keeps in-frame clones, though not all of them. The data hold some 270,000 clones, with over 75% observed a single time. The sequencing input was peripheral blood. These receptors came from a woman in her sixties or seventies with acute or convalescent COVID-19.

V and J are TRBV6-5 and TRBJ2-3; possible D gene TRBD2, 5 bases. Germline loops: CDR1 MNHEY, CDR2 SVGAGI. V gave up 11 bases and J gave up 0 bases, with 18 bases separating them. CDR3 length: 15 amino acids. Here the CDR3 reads CAASTDGLSTDTQYF. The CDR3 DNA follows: TGTGCCGCCTCTACGGATGGACTCAGCACAGATACGCAGTATTTT.

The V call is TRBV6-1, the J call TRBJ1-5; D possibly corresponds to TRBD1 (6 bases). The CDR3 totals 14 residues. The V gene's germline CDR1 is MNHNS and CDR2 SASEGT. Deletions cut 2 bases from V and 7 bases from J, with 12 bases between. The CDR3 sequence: CASSEPQGWQPQHF. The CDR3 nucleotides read TGTGCCAGCAGTGAACCCCAGGGGTGGCAGCCCCAGCATTTT.

The CDR3 spells CASSKGPRGAETQYF. The DNA of the CDR3 is TGTGCCAGCAGCAAGGGGCCTCGGGGGGCGGAGACCCAGTACTTC. The rearrangement joins TRBV7-2 to TRBJ2-5; D is possibly TRBD2 (7 bases). CDR3 length equals 15 residues. Looked up from germline, CDR1 is SGHTA and CDR2 is FQGNSA. Trimming removed 5 bases at V and 5 bases at J, with 18 bases between.

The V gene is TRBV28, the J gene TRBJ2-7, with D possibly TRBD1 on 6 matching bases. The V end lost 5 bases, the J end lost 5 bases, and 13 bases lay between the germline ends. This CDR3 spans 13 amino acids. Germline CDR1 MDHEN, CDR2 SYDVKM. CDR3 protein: CASSLTGSDEQYF. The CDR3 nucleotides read TGTGCCAGCAGTCTCACAGGGTCCGACGAGCAGTACTTC.

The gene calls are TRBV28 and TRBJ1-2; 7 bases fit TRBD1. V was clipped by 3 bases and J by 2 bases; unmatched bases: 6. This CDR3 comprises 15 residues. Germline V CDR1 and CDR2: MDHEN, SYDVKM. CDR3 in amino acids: CASSFPTGANYGYTF. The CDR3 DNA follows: TGTGCCAGCAGTTTCCCTACAGGGGCGAACTATGGCTACACCTTC.

CDR3 bases: TGTGCCAGCAGCTTATTGAGTAGAGCAGGGCGACCTTCCTCTAAGGGCTACACCTTC. Its protein product is CASSLLSRAGRPSSKGYTF. The chain carries TRBV11-2 and TRBJ1-2, with D possibly being TRBD1 (5 bases). This CDR3 is built from 19 residues. V lost 2 bases and J lost 8, with 30 bases in between. The V gene's germline CDR1 is SGHAT and CDR2 FQNNGV.

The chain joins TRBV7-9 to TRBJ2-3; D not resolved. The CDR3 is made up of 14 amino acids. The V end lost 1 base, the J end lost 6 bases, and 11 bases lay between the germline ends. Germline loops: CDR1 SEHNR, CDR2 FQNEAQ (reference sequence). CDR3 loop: CASSLGIAADTQYF. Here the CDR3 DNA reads TGTGCCAGCAGCTTAGGGATCGCGGCCGATACGCAGTATTTT.

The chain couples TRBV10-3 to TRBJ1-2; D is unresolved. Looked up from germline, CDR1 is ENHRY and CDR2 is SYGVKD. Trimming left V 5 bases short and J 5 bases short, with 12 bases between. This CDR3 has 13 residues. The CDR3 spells CAISSSGGYGYTF. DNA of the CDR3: TGTGCCATCAGTTCGTCTGGCGGTTATGGCTACACCTTC.